The rows below give T cell receptor beta chains drawn from one sample of a study of cytomegalovirus exposure and HLA in healthy donors. Generated by immunoSEQ multiplex PCR, the TCRdb table keeps only in-frame clones and is missing some. The table records more than 150,000 clones, less than 80% of them present only once. Sample: PBMCs. The source is a man aged 18 to 35 in good health and CMV-seronegative. Each CDR3 is given with its conserved first and last residue. D genes are given only for firm matches. A clone size is listed for some rows: how often the clone was seen (once, few, many), or a class if it is expanded.

CDR3aa	CDR3nt	v_gene	j_gene	abundance	d_gene
CASRGLSYEQYF	TGTGCCAGCAGAGGACTGAGCTACGAGCAGTACTTC	TRBV11-1	TRBJ2-7	once	NA
CASSPQGLGGGKQYF	TGTGCCAGCAGCCCACAGGGACTAGGGGGTGGAAAGCAGTACTTC	TRBV7-9	TRBJ2-7	NA	TRBD2
CSVGTGSNYGYTF	TGCAGCGTGGGGACAGGGAGTAACTATGGCTACACCTTC	TRBV29-1	TRBJ1-2	NA	TRBD1
CASSLGVQEYGYTF	TGCGCCAGCAGCTTGGGGGTCCAGGAATATGGCTACACCTTC	TRBV5-1	TRBJ1-2	NA	NA
CSALELTSRGTDTQYF	TGCAGCGCCCTAGAGTTGACTAGCCGGGGCACAGATACGCAGTATTTT	TRBV29-1	TRBJ2-3	NA	TRBD2
CASSTTGGEQYF	TGCGCCAGCAGTACGACAGGGGGCGAGCAGTACTTC	TRBV5-1	TRBJ2-7	NA	TRBD1
CASSGTGVNTEAFF	TGTGCCAGCAGTGGTACGGGGGTGAACACTGAAGCTTTCTTT	TRBV6-1	TRBJ1-1	NA	NA
CASSQDEGEGEKLFF	TGCGCCAGCAGCCAAGATGAGGGGGAGGGAGAAAAACTGTTTTTT	TRBV4-1	TRBJ1-4	NA	NA
CASSSLAGPITNEQFF	TGTGCCAGCAGCTCCCTAGCGGGGCCGATTACAAATGAGCAGTTCTTC	TRBV5-8	TRBJ2-1	NA	TRBD2
CASSSQPGYEAFF	TGTGCCAGCAGCTCCCAACCGGGATATGAAGCTTTCTTT	TRBV7-3	TRBJ1-1	NA	NA
CASSELGAGGYEQYF	TGTGCCAGCAGTGAACTTGGTGCAGGGGGGTACGAGCAGTACTTC	TRBV6-1	TRBJ2-7	NA	NA
CASSQERTSGTQFLETQYF	TGCGCCAGCAGCCAAGAAAGGACTAGCGGGACCCAGTTTTTAGAGACCCAGTACTTC	TRBV4-1	TRBJ2-5	once	TRBD2
CASSYGGVGTDTQYF	TGTGCCAGCAGTTACGGGGGGGTGGGAACAGATACGCAGTATTTT	TRBV6-5	TRBJ2-3	NA	TRBD2
CASSLAGGYYEQYF	TGTGCCAGCAGTTTAGCGGGAGGGTACTACGAGCAGTACTTC	TRBV28	TRBJ2-7	NA	TRBD2
CASTATGAVYNEQFF	TGTGCCAGCACAGCGACAGGGGCGGTCTACAATGAGCAGTTCTTC	TRBV6-5	TRBJ2-1	NA	TRBD1
CASSPQVTGGEQYF	TGCGCCAGCAGCCCCCAGGTGACAGGGGGCGAGCAGTACTTC	TRBV5-1	TRBJ2-7	once	TRBD1
CASSLVQDYGYTF	TGTGCCAGCAGCTTGGTACAGGACTATGGCTACACCTTC	TRBV5-5	TRBJ1-2	NA	NA
CAWGGGQNTEAFF	TGTGCCTGGGGAGGGGGCCAGAACACTGAAGCTTTCTTT	TRBV30	TRBJ1-1	NA	TRBD1
CASSSAEGGSSYNSPLHF	TGTGCCAGCAGTTCGGCAGAGGGGGGGAGCTCCTATAATTCACCCCTCCACTTT	TRBV28	TRBJ1-6	NA	NA
CASSDVQGYQPQHF	TGTGCCAGCAGTGATGTGCAGGGCTATCAGCCCCAGCATTTT	TRBV6-1	TRBJ1-5	few	NA
CASSPRGDLGEQYF	TGTGCCAGCAGCCCCAGGGGAGATCTAGGCGAGCAGTACTTC	TRBV7-2	TRBJ2-7	NA	NA
CARGDRAAGYTF	TGTGCCAGGGGGGACAGGGCCGCTGGCTACACCTTC	TRBV6-5	TRBJ1-2	NA	TRBD1
CASSPPGQAHGYTF	TGTGCCAGTAGTCCCCCGGGACAAGCTCATGGCTACACCTTC	TRBV19	TRBJ1-2	NA	NA
CAWSGQMNQPQHF	TGTGCCTGGAGTGGACAGATGAATCAGCCCCAGCATTTT	TRBV30	TRBJ1-5	once	NA
CASTRLEGRGSGANVLTF	TGTGCCAGCACCCGACTCGAGGGAAGAGGGTCTGGGGCCAACGTCCTGACTTTC	TRBV9	TRBJ2-6	few	NA
CASTPRQALSPLHF	TGTGCCAGCACACCCCGACAGGCGCTATCTCCCCTCCACTTT	TRBV2	TRBJ1-6	NA	NA
CASILTGGATTDTQYF	TGTGCCAGCATCTTAACGGGGGGGGCGACTACAGATACGCAGTATTTT	TRBV5-6	TRBJ2-3	NA	TRBD2
CASSLGTGAYEQYF	TGCGCCAGCAGCTTGGGGACAGGTGCCTACGAGCAGTACTTC	TRBV5-1	TRBJ2-7	NA	TRBD1
CASSPGSARELFF	TGTGCCAGCAGTCCGGGGTCGGCCCGGGAGCTGTTTTTT	TRBV27	TRBJ2-2	NA	NA
CASSPSRDREQLF	TGCGCCAGCAGTCCGTCCCGGGACAGGGAGCAGCTCTTC	TRBV5-1	TRBJ2-1	NA	TRBD1
CASSEGQDYEQYF	TGCGCCAGCAGCGAGGGACAGGACTACGAGCAGTACTTC	TRBV5-1	TRBJ2-7	NA	TRBD1
CASRSSGTSGRGEQYF	TGTGCAAGTCGCTCATCCGGGACTAGCGGTCGGGGGGAGCAGTACTTC	TRBV12-2	TRBJ2-7	few	NA
CASRSLETYDGYTF	TGCGCCAGCAGATCGCTCGAGACTTACGATGGCTACACCTTC	TRBV5-1	TRBJ1-2	NA	NA
CAWIQGRANYGYTF	TGTGCCTGGATCCAAGGGCGGGCTAACTATGGCTACACCTTC	TRBV30	TRBJ1-2	NA	NA
CASSQSSYEQYF	TGTGCCAGCAGCCAGTCATCCTACGAGCAGTACTTC	TRBV4-2	TRBJ2-7	NA	NA
CASSVGGAGEDTQYF	TGTGCCAGCAGCGTAGGGGGAGCGGGGGAAGATACGCAGTATTTT	TRBV9	TRBJ2-3	NA	TRBD2
CAISIRDGGTDTQYF	TGTGCCATCAGTATTCGGGACGGGGGGACAGATACGCAGTATTTT	TRBV10-3	TRBJ2-3	NA	TRBD2
CASRQTPSTGELFF	TGTGCCAGCCGGCAGACTCCCTCGACCGGGGAGCTGTTTTTT	TRBV7-8	TRBJ2-2	NA	NA
CATSRAGSPNEQFF	TGTGCCACCAGCAGAGCAGGCAGCCCAAATGAGCAGTTCTTC	TRBV15	TRBJ2-1	few	NA
CASSSNSGNTIYF	TGTGCCAGCAGCTCTAACTCTGGAAACACCATATATTTT	TRBV7-9	TRBJ1-3	few	NA
CASSFSGVRNEQFF	TGTGCCAGCAGTTTCAGCGGGGTGAGGAATGAGCAGTTCTTC	TRBV27	TRBJ2-1	NA	TRBD2
CASSFAGYDGYTF	TGTGCCAGCAGTTTCGCAGGGTACGATGGCTACACCTTC	TRBV28	TRBJ1-2	NA	NA